This entry lists 2 T cell receptor beta chains sequenced from one sample in a study of blood T cell repertoires in COVID-19 (dated by TCRdb to the early 2020s). The library relied on the immunoSEQ multiplex PCR assay. Entries here come from immuneACCESS through TCRdb and include only in-frame sequences with V and J called. Some clones fail to appear in such tables; in the studies checked, an unresolved V gene covers under half of the shortfall, and the cause of the remainder is unknown. The sample table contains some 270,000 clones; only one count was recorded for more than 75% of them. About 6% of the sample is held by the ten biggest clonotypes. The sample consisted of peripheral blood. These receptors were obtained from a woman aged 80 or older with COVID-19, enrolled during active disease.

The chain uses TRBV2 and TRBJ1-1; D unclear. Per the germline V gene, CDR1 is SNHLY and CDR2 is FYNNEI. Trimming took off 0 bases at V and 1 base at J, with 9 bases between the two ends. This CDR3 is built from 15 residues. The CDR3 DNA sequence: TGTGCCAGCAGTGAAGCGCTTCGAGAGAACACTGAAGCTTTCTTT. This codes for CASSEALRENTEAFF. Supplemented by reference TRBV2 and TRBJ1-1, the full variable domain reads EPEVTQTPSHQVTQMGQEVILRCVPISNHLYFYWYRQILGQKVEFLVSFYNNEISEKSEIFDDQFSVERPDGSNFTLKIRSTKLEDSAMYFCASSEALRENTEAFFGQGTRLTVV.

The genes are TRBV6-2 or TRBV6-3 and TRBJ2-1, with TRBD2 identical over 9 bases. CDR3 length: 16 residues. The junction had 9 bases not matched to a gene; V was cut back by 2 bases and J by 7 bases. Germline loops: CDR1 MNHEY, CDR2 SVGEGT. The CDR3 DNA is TGTGCCAGCAGTTACCCCGCGGGGGGGGGTAGGAATGAGCAGTTCTTC. It encodes CASSYPAGGGRNEQFF.